Given below is one T cell receptor beta chain in context. Its antigen is as yet unknown. This specimen belongs to a study of cytomegalovirus exposure and HLA in healthy donors. Produced via immunoSEQ multiplex PCR; TCRdb's table is partial and in-frame only. The sample shows over 150,000 clones, around 84% of them seen only once. The donors were part of the validation cohort of 100 to 150 subjects. That cohort was separate from the first cohort, which comprised fewer than 800 subjects. Study findings and constraints: It was found in a later analysis that first-cohort TCR clusters tended to co-occur in the roughly 120 validation repertoires. The classifier, whose performance was assessed in both the original and validation cohorts, reportedly diagnosed cytomegalovirus status with high specificity and sensitivity. In vitro work confirmed that a few CMV-associated chains recognize CMV antigens.

CDR3 length: 13 amino acids. V shed 4 bases and J shed 6 bases, with 13 bases lying between them. Germline lookup yields CDR1 SQVTM and CDR2 ANQGSEA. The rearrangement links TRBV29-1 to TRBJ2-1; D is uncertain. The TCR sequence derives from a woman aged 25 to 39 in good health and CMV-seropositive. Sequenced: PBMCs. In nucleotides, the CDR3 is TGCAGCGTTGCCTCGACTTTGTCCAATGAGCAGTTCTTC. It translates to CSVASTLSNEQFF.